Presented here are 10 T cell receptor beta chains from one specimen sequenced in a study of shared clonotypes between healthy human individuals. Generated by immunoSEQ multiplex PCR, the TCRdb table keeps only in-frame clones and is missing some. The sample lists a few million clones, about 94% seen once, with 0.1% to 0.15% in the top ten. Material for sequencing was naive CD4+ T cells sorted from blood. As to subset: CD45RA+ positively selected. These receptors were obtained from a man between 18 and 29 years old in good health.

The chain recombines TRBV7-6 with TRBJ2-5; D is undetermined. V shed 0 bases and J shed 1 base, with 9 bases lying between them. The CDR3 sequence is 15 residues long. CDR1 and CDR2 from the germline V gene are SGHVS and FNYEAQ. In nucleotides, the CDR3 is TGTGCCAGCAGCTTAGCCCAAGCGTTCCAAGAGACCCAGTACTTC. Protein: CASSLAQAFQETQYF.

V is TRBV27 and J is TRBJ2-7; TRBD1 matches at 7 bases. V lost 6 bases and J lost 5; bases outside the gene matches: 13. Germline CDR1 is MNHEY and CDR2 is SMNVEV (reference sequence). The CDR3 is made up of 15 amino acids. The CDR3 DNA sequence: TGTGCCAGCAGCCTAAGGGGGCGCTTCCCCCACGAGCAGTACTTC. Its translation is CASSLRGRFPHEQYF.

V and J are TRBV6-5 and TRBJ1-2, with 7 positions matching TRBD1. Trimming took 5 bases from V and 2 from J; bases not matched to a gene: 5. Germline CDR1 and CDR2: MNHEY and SVGAGI. The CDR3 runs 14 residues. This chain's CDR3 is CASSADRMNYGYTF. For the CDR3, the DNA is TGTGCCAGCAGTGCGGACAGGATGAACTATGGCTACACCTTC.

The chain uses TRBV6-1 and TRBJ2-5, with TRBD2 as a possible D gene (5 bases). The V and J ends lost 3 bases and 4 bases respectively, with 18 bases between them. CDR1 and CDR2 from the germline V gene are MNHNS and SASEGT. The CDR3 totals 16 residues. CDR3 nucleotide sequence: TGTGCCAGCAGTGAGAATCCGGGAATAACGGGAGAGACCCAGTACTTC. Amino acids: CASSENPGITGETQYF.

This chain joins TRBV5-4 and TRBJ2-1; 9 nucleotides line up with TRBD2. Germline assignment: CDR1 SGHNT and CDR2 YYREEE (reference sequence). Trimming took 3 bases from V and 3 from J; bases not matched to a gene: 4. The CDR3 consists of 15 residues. The CDR3 is CASSYSGGVYNEQFF. CDR3 nucleotide sequence: TGTGCCAGCAGCTATAGCGGGGGTGTCTACAATGAGCAGTTCTTC.

This CDR3 is CASSSRQGAYYEQYF. As DNA, the CDR3 is TGTGCCAGCAGTTCAAGACAGGGGGCCTATTACGAGCAGTACTTC. This chain connects TRBV6-6 to TRBJ2-7; TRBD1 agrees at 10 bases. Germline V lookup: CDR1 MNHNY, CDR2 SVGAGI (reference sequence). This CDR3 spans 15 amino acids. J gave up 4 bases and V 4 bases, and 7 bases lay outside the gene matches.

A note on this clone: Other DNA sequences in the same sample also yield this CDR3. The chain has TRBV5-1 and TRBJ2-3, with 11 bases identical to TRBD1. Germline-derived CDR1 and CDR2 are SGHRS and YFSETQ. There are 15 residues in the CDR3. With 7 bases clipped from V and 3 bases from J, the junction kept 7 bases outside the gene matches. CDR3 bases: TGCGCCAGCTCTCCGGGACAGGGGGGGACAGATACGCAGTATTTT. It specifies CASSPGQGGTDTQYF.

The gene calls are TRBV9 and TRBJ2-5; no definite D call. The V end was cut by 3 bases, the J end by 1 base, with 7 bases between. CDR1 and CDR2 from the germline V gene are SGDLS and YYNGEE. CDR3 size: 13 residues. The CDR3 sequence: CASSERLQETQYF. CDR3 DNA sequence: TGTGCCAGCAGCGAGAGACTCCAAGAGACCCAGTACTTC.

The chain has TRBV2 and TRBJ1-5, with D unclear. V was cut by 0 bases and J by 7 bases, with 13 bases left in between. The CDR3 runs to 15 residues. From germline, CDR1 is SNHLY and CDR2 FYNNEI. In nucleotides, the CDR3 is TGTGCCAGCAGTGAAGCGCACGGGCGGGGACAGCCCCAGCATTTT. It is translated as CASSEAHGRGQPQHF.

CDR3 DNA sequence: TGTGCCATCAGTGGGGACAGGGGAGGCGAGCAGTACTTC. Protein sequence: CAISGDRGGEQYF. This chain joins TRBV10-3 and TRBJ2-7; 10 nucleotides agree with TRBD1. The CDR3 sequence is 13 residues long. The germline gives CDR1 ENHRY, CDR2 SYGVKD. V gave up 4 bases and J gave up 6 bases; unmatched junction bases: 3.